This TCR beta chain was obtained from a study of tumor-infiltrating lymphocytes in primary liver carcinoma. Co-extracting RNA and DNA was done with about 20-33 mg of unsorted bulk tissue as input. Primary liver carcinoma, confirmed by histopathology, was surgically resected. Sampling of every tumor involved five separate regions. These included the tumor centre. Reverse transcription of about 500 ng total RNA with a constant-region primer produced TCR beta cDNA. For TCR beta, libraries were produced by three nested multiplex PCR rounds using slightly modified ARM-PCR. One entry per CDR3 protein results from TCRdb running MiXCR on the multiplex PCR reads. The table lists more than 45,000 distinct CDR3 sequences, 60% to 80% of them singletons. Sequences were obtained from liver tumor tissue from sampling region 5. Sample subset: tumor region T5, tumor centre. The clonotype comes from a man aged 40-49 years with primary liver carcinoma and hepatitis B virus infection.

As DNA, the CDR3 is TGTGCCAGCAGCCAAGGGGATGGAATAACCCTCCACTTT. Its protein is CASSQGDGITLHF. The chain has TRBV14 and TRBJ1-6; D unclear. CDR1 SGHDN and CDR2 FVKESK come from the germline V gene. Trimming shortened V by 1 base and J by 14 bases, and 12 bases separated the two germline ends. CDR3 length: 13 residues.